Shown below are 24 T cell receptor beta chains from a single sample sequenced in a study of shared clonotypes between healthy human individuals. TCRdb keeps only in-frame clones here, not all; method: immunoSEQ multiplex PCR. Found here are more than 850,000 clones, around 82% of them singletons; the top ten hold approximately 0.5%. The specimen was memory CD4+ T cells from PBMCs. Subset reported: CD45RA-negative fraction. Receptor source: a man younger than 30 in good health. Some clones in this sample may be carry-over from other donors' samples.

This chain links TRBV2 with TRBJ2-3; 7 nucleotides agree with TRBD1. CDR1 SNHLY and CDR2 FYNNEI come from the germline V gene. The CDR3 is made up of 14 amino acids. Unmatched junction bases numbered 4, after V lost 6 bases and J lost 1 base. The CDR3 loop is CASRPGQGTDTQYF. The CDR3 DNA is TGTGCCAGCAGACCCGGACAGGGCACAGATACGCAGTATTTT.

The CDR3 bases are TGTGCCAGCAGCTTAGAATTTTCGGCTAGCGGGCCTAGCACAGATACGCAGTATTTT. This encodes CASSLEFSASGPSTDTQYF. The V gene is TRBV7-2, the J gene TRBJ2-3, with TRBD2 matching over 8 bases. This CDR3 comprises 19 residues. V gave up 1 base and J gave up 0 bases; unmatched junction bases: 12. The V gene's germline CDR1 is SGHTA and CDR2 FQGNSA.

CDR3: CASSVTSAPQNEQYF. The CDR3 region has the DNA TGTGCCAGCAGTGTTACTAGCGCACCTCAAAACGAGCAGTACTTC. The V gene is TRBV2, the J gene TRBJ2-7; 7 bases agree with TRBD2. The J segment lost 5 bases and the V segment lost 4 bases, leaving 11 bases of the junction unmatched. Germline V gene data show CDR1 as SNHLY and CDR2 as FYNNEI. The CDR3 contains 15 residues.

CDR3 amino acids: CASSPEGQGDNQPQHF. DNA for the CDR3: TGTGCCAGCAGCCCAGAGGGACAGGGAGACAATCAGCCCCAGCATTTT. This chain uses TRBV5-8 with TRBJ1-5; 9 bases are a match to TRBD1. CDR3 size: 16 residues. The V and J ends lost 4 bases and 3 bases, in that order; junction bases with no gene match: 8. CDR1 is SGHTS, CDR2 YDEGEE, per germline.

The chain is built from TRBV5-6 and TRBJ1-2; 7 bases are shared with TRBD1. Germline V CDR1 and CDR2: SGHDT, YYEEEE. The CDR3 sequence is 12 residues long. The J segment lost 4 bases and the V segment lost 4 bases, leaving 1 base of the junction unmatched. The CDR3 here is CASSEGAYGYTF. The CDR3 nucleotides read TGTGCCAGCAGCGAGGGGGCCTATGGCTACACCTTC.

The gene calls are TRBV10-3 and TRBJ1-2; TRBD1 matches at 7 bases. CDR1 ENHRY and CDR2 SYGVKD come from the germline V gene. The CDR3 extends over 11 amino acids. V was pared by 9 bases and J by 7 bases, with 5 bases of the junction left unmatched. The CDR3 loop reads CAMGTAFGYTF. CDR3 coding DNA: TGTGCCATGGGGACAGCCTTTGGCTACACCTTC.

The chain joins TRBV7-9 to TRBJ2-7; TRBD2 agrees at 7 bases. CDR3 length equals 14 residues. Germline-derived CDR1 and CDR2 are SEHNR and FQNEAQ (reference sequence). V lost 5 bases, J lost 3 bases, and 7 bases stayed unmatched. CDR3 region: CASSPGGSVYEQYF. The CDR3 DNA sequence: TGTGCCAGCAGCCCGGGAGGCTCGGTCTACGAGCAGTACTTC. The full variable domain, with the rest looked up from reference TRBV7-9 and TRBJ2-7, is DTGVSQNPRHKITKRGQNVTFRCDPISEHNRLYWYRQTLGQGPEFLTYFQNEAQLEKSRLLSDRFSAERPKGSFSTLEIQRTEQGDSAMYLCASSPGGSVYEQYFGPGTRLTVT.

The J gene is TRBJ2-1, the V gene TRBV6-1; TRBD1 matches 9 bases. The CDR3 covers 15 residues. V was pared by 8 bases and J by 6 bases, with 11 bases of the junction left unmatched. CDR1 is MNHNS, CDR2 SASEGT, per germline. The DNA of the CDR3 is TGTGCCAGCGCCTGGACAGGGGCTGAGTTCAATGAGCAGTTCTTC. Its protein is CASAWTGAEFNEQFF.

V is TRBV28 and J is TRBJ1-2; D perhaps matches TRBD1 (6 bases). The germline V and J ends were trimmed by 2 bases and 4 bases, with 8 bases remaining between them. The CDR3 has 13 amino acids. Looked up from germline, CDR1 is MDHEN and CDR2 is SYDVKM. The CDR3 here is CASSLQGLYGYTF. Here the CDR3 DNA reads TGTGCCAGCAGTTTACAGGGGCTCTATGGCTACACCTTC.

The rearrangement joins TRBV9 to TRBJ2-3, with no clear D. The CDR3 is 12 residues long. The germline V gene has CDR1 SGDLS and CDR2 YYNGEE. V lost 0 bases, J lost 5 bases, and 4 bases lay in between. Here the CDR3 DNA reads TGTGCCAGCAGCGTAGTGCAAGATACGCAGTATTTT. Translated: CASSVVQDTQYF.

CDR3 residues: CASHTLASEQYF. Written as DNA, the CDR3 is TGTGCCAGCCACACGCTAGCGAGCGAGCAGTACTTC. The V and J genes are TRBV28 and TRBJ2-7; the D gene is possibly TRBD2 (6 bases). CDR3 length: 12 amino acids. Trimming pared 8 bases from V and 6 bases from J, leaving 14 bases between. Germline V CDR1 and CDR2: MDHEN, SYDVKM.

J is TRBJ2-2 and V is TRBV6-1; D gene uncertain. V was trimmed by 1 base and J by 7 bases, leaving 4 bases between them. The V gene's germline CDR1 is MNHNS and CDR2 SASEGT. The CDR3 contains 12 residues. CDR3 in DNA: TGTGCCAGCAGTGAAGGACGCGGGGAGCTGTTTTTT. Protein product: CASSEGRGELFF.

Written as DNA, the CDR3 is TGTGCCAGCACCCCCTCCGGGGCAGGGCAAAAGGTTGGGCAGTACTTC. Translated: CASTPSGAGQKVGQYF. The chain uses TRBV28 and TRBJ2-7; D may be TRBD1 or TRBD2 (5 bases each). Trimming stripped 7 bases from V and 9 bases from J, with 28 bases between. The CDR3 totals 16 residues. Per the germline V gene, CDR1 is MDHEN and CDR2 is SYDVKM.

This chain links TRBV15 with TRBJ2-7; TRBD1 is a possible D gene (5 bases). Germline-derived CDR1 and CDR2 are LNHNV and YYDKDF (reference sequence). V was trimmed by 6 bases and J by 5 bases, leaving 14 bases between them. This CDR3 has 13 residues. The CDR3 DNA is TGTGCCACCAGGCGAGATCCACAGGACGAGCAGTACTTC. Translation: CATRRDPQDEQYF.

The chain's CDR3 is CASSLRGPGPQFF. The DNA of the CDR3 is TGCGCCAGCAGCCTAAGGGGGCCCGGGCCTCAGTTCTTC. The chain recombines TRBV5-1 with TRBJ2-1, with 7 bases aligning to TRBD1. Germline V gene sequence: CDR1 SGHRS, CDR2 YFSETQ. The CDR3 is made up of 13 amino acids. Unmatched junction bases numbered 11, after V lost 4 bases and J lost 13 bases.

CDR3 protein: CAWSPTKSPLHF. CDR3 nucleotide sequence: TGTGCCTGGAGTCCCACAAAATCACCCCTCCACTTT. This rearrangement joins TRBV30 to TRBJ1-6; D unclear. Germline CDR1 is GTSNPN and CDR2 is SVGIG (reference sequence). CDR3 length: 12 amino acids. Trimming took off 2 bases at V and 10 bases at J, with 9 bases between the two ends. The full variable domain, in which reference TRBV30 and TRBJ1-6 provide the parts outside the CDR3, is SQTIHQWPATLVQPVGSPLSLECTVEGTSNPNLYWYRQAAGRGLQLLFYSVGIGQISSEVPQNLSASRPQDRQFILSSKKLLLSDSGFYLCAWSPTKSPLHFGNGTRLTVT.

The rearrangement links TRBV7-8 to TRBJ1-3; D may be TRBD1 (6 bases). The CDR3 has 17 residues. V gave up 1 base and J gave up 0 bases, with 13 bases separating them. Germline V gene lookup returns CDR1 SGHVS and CDR2 FQNEAQ. CDR3 sequence (DNA): TGTGCCAGCAGCTTAGGCTGGGGGGCTGACTCTGGAAACACCATATATTTT. It is translated as CASSLGWGADSGNTIYF.

This clone was detected once. This chain connects TRBV28 to TRBJ2-2, with 8 bases identical to TRBD2. The CDR3 length is 15 residues. Per the germline V gene, CDR1 is MDHEN and CDR2 is SYDVKM. V shed 4 bases and J 4 bases; nucleotides not matched to a gene: 5. This CDR3 is CASSSSGSRTGELFF. For the CDR3, the DNA is TGTGCCAGCAGTTCAAGCGGGAGTCGCACCGGGGAGCTGTTTTTT.

The chain recombines TRBV4-2 with TRBJ2-1; tentative D call: TRBD1 (6 bases). This CDR3 is 15 amino acids long. V lost 1 base to trimming and J lost 6 bases, with 13 bases between them. Germline CDR1 LGHNA, CDR2 YNFKEQ. The CDR3 region is CASSQGTAITNEQFF. The CDR3 nucleotides read TGTGCCAGCAGCCAAGGGACAGCAATAACCAATGAGCAGTTCTTC.

V and J are TRBV5-6 and TRBJ2-1, with D possibly being TRBD1 or TRBD2 (6 bases each). V was shortened by 4 bases and J by 1 base, with 15 bases between the two germline ends. Per germline, CDR1 SGHDT and CDR2 YYEEEE. The CDR3 is 16 amino acids. DNA for the CDR3: TGTGCCAGCAGCCCGAGCACAGGGAGGTCCTACAATGAGCAGTTCTTC. This translates into CASSPSTGRSYNEQFF.

This chain uses TRBV16 with TRBJ2-3, with no clear D. The CDR3 extends over 13 amino acids. Germline V gene sequence: CDR1 KGHSY, CDR2 FQNENV. Trimming removed 3 bases at V and 2 bases at J, with 6 bases between. CDR3 in amino acids: CASSHQSTDTQYF. The CDR3 coding sequence is TGTGCCAGCAGCCATCAGTCCACAGATACGCAGTATTTT.

The V gene is TRBV5-1, the J gene TRBJ2-6; TRBD1 might be the D (6 bases). The V end was cut by 2 bases, the J end by 2 bases, with 14 bases between. The germline V gene has CDR1 SGHRS and CDR2 YFSETQ. The CDR3 has 17 amino acids. The CDR3, as DNA: TGCGCCAGCAGCTTAACCTTACCAGGGGCTGGGGCCAACGTCCTGACTTTC. Encoded protein: CASSLTLPGAGANVLTF. The entire variable domain, with the rest obtained from reference TRBV5-1 and TRBJ2-6, is as follows: KAGVTQTPRYLIKTRGQQVTLSCSPISGHRSVSWYQQTPGQGLQFLFEYFSETQRNKGNFPGRFSGRQFSNSRSEMNVSTLELGDSALYLCASSLTLPGAGANVLTFGAGSRLTVL.

This chain uses TRBV7-6 with TRBJ2-3; possibly TRBD1 or TRBD2 for D (6 bases each). This CDR3 contains 16 residues. CDR1 and CDR2 (germline): SGHVS, FNYEAQ. The V end lost 6 bases, the J end lost 4 bases, and 20 bases lay between the germline ends. As DNA, the CDR3 is TGTGCCAGCAGTCCCCTCGGGGGCCCCCTCGCAGATACGCAGTATTTT. This encodes CASSPLGGPLADTQYF.

Comment on this clone: With only one base between it and a far larger clone, this is likely a read error. The CDR3 protein is CAWRRGRLHGNTIYF. CDR3 DNA: TGTGCCTGGAGGCGGGGCAGATTGCATGGAAACACCATATATTTT. V usage is TRBV30 and J usage is TRBJ1-3; tentatively, D is TRBD1 (5 bases). The CDR3 is 15 residues long. CDR1 and CDR2 (germline): GTSNPN, SVGIG (reference sequence). Trimming left V 3 bases short and J 3 bases short, with 15 bases between.